Listed below are T cell receptor beta chains from one sample, sequenced in a study of CD4 T cell repertoires in COVID-19. Measured with immunoSEQ multiplex PCR; TCRdb has only the in-frame clones, and not every one. Of about 75,000 clones in the sample, roughly 85% were seen once. The sequencing used CD4+ T cells from peripheral blood, collected after recovery from COVID-19. The receptors shown here come from a human donor who had COVID-19. The CDR3 runs from the conserved cysteine through the conserved F or W. D genes are given only for firm matches. Rows may omit the clone size; those that give it use once, few, many or a size class.

d_gene	v_gene	j_gene	abundance	CDR3nt	CDR3aa
NA	TRBV6-5	TRBJ1-6	NA	TGTGCCAGCAGCAGGACGGAACCAAATAATTCACCCCTCCACTTT	CASSRTEPNNSPLHF
NA	TRBV5-1	TRBJ2-7	NA	TGCGCCAGCAGCTTGGTCTCGGGTTTACACGAGCAGTACTTC	CASSLVSGLHEQYF
TRBD1	TRBV2	TRBJ1-5	NA	TGTGCCAGCGCACAGGGGGGTAGCAATCAGCCCCAGCATTTT	CASAQGGSNQPQHF
NA	TRBV7-9	TRBJ1-1	NA	TGTGCCAGCAGCCGAGGGGACGCGTACACTGAAGCTTTCTTT	CASSRGDAYTEAFF
TRBD1	TRBV27	TRBJ2-1	NA	TGTGCCAGCAGGAATACAGGGGATTCCTACAATGAGCAGTTCTTC	CASRNTGDSYNEQFF
TRBD2	TRBV2	TRBJ2-7	once	TGTGCCAGCAAGGGACTAGCGGGCGTTGAGCAGTACTTC	CASKGLAGVEQYF
NA	TRBV5-1	TRBJ2-2	NA	TGCGCCAGCAGCTTAACAGGAGCACCGGGCACCGGGGAGCTGTTTTTT	CASSLTGAPGTGELFF
NA	TRBV5-1	TRBJ1-1	once	TGCGCCAGCAGCCTCTCACCAGGGGCTATGAGAGGCACTGAAGCTTTCTTT	CASSLSPGAMRGTEAFF
NA	TRBV7-2	TRBJ2-3	NA	TGTGCCAGCAGCTTTTTAGCGAACACAGATACGCAGTATTTT	CASSFLANTDTQYF
TRBD1	TRBV28	TRBJ1-1	NA	TGTGCCAGCACATGGGGGGACAGATCGAACACTGAAGCTTTCTTT	CASTWGDRSNTEAFF
TRBD2	TRBV24-1	TRBJ2-1	few	TGTGCCACCAGTGATCCCTGGACTAGCAGGTCCTACAATGAGCAGTTCTTC	CATSDPWTSRSYNEQFF
NA	TRBV28	TRBJ1-5	NA	TGTGCCAGCAGTTTTACCAGGGGTAGCAATCAGCCCCAGCATTTT	CASSFTRGSNQPQHF
NA	TRBV3-1/TRBV3-2	TRBJ1-4	once	TGTGCCAGCAGCCCCGGAGGGGGTGGTTTTAAAACTAATGAAAAACTGTTTTTT	CASSPGGGGFKTNEKLFF
NA	TRBV19	TRBJ1-3	once	TGTGCCAGTAGTCCCCGGGACGGAAGTTTAGGGACCATATATTTT	CASSPRDGSLGTIYF
NA	TRBV5-1	TRBJ2-3	NA	TGCGCCAGCAGCCCCCCTGAGTTAACAGATACGCAGTATTTT	CASSPPELTDTQYF
TRBD1	TRBV6-5	TRBJ2-7	NA	TGTGCCAGCAGTTTCGACCGGGACAGGGGGACCTACGAGCAGTACTTC	CASSFDRDRGTYEQYF
TRBD1	TRBV6-5	TRBJ1-1	NA	TGTGCCAGCAACGAGTGGACAGGGGAGTGGTCCGAAGCTTTCTTT	CASNEWTGEWSEAFF
NA	TRBV9	TRBJ2-3	NA	TGTGCCAGCAGCGTAGAAAACGCGCGAAGCCTATCCACAGATACGCAGTATTTT	CASSVENARSLSTDTQYF
TRBD1	TRBV6-5	TRBJ1-6	NA	TGTGCCAGCAGGGCGGACAGGGGGTTTAATTCACCCCTCCACTTT	CASRADRGFNSPLHF
TRBD2	TRBV30	TRBJ2-3	NA	TGTGCCTGGAGTGTCCCACTAGCGCTCACAGATACGCAGTATTTT	CAWSVPLALTDTQYF
NA	TRBV7-9	TRBJ2-1	NA	TGTGCCAGCAGCTTAGCCGGGGACTACAATGAGCAGTTCTTC	CASSLAGDYNEQFF
NA	TRBV29-1	TRBJ1-1	NA	TGCAGCGGCGGCACTGAAGCTTTCTTT	CSGGTEAFF
TRBD2	TRBV7-8	TRBJ2-5	NA	TGTGCCAGCAAAAAAGGGAGGGCGGGGGAGACCCAGTACTTC	CASKKGRAGETQYF
NA	TRBV7-2	TRBJ2-7	NA	TGTGCCAGCAGCTTAGGAGCGGGTTTCTCCTACGAGCAGTACTTC	CASSLGAGFSYEQYF
NA	TRBV4-1	TRBJ2-5	NA	TGCGCCAGCTCTTGGACTCGTCAAGAGACCCAGTACTTC	CASSWTRQETQYF
NA	TRBV16	TRBJ2-5	NA	TGTGCCAGCAGCCAATCGCGACAGGAGAAGACCCAGTACTTC	CASSQSRQEKTQYF
NA	TRBV28	TRBJ2-1	NA	TGTGCCAGCAGTTTCCCTCGGGACTGGAGGAGTAATGAGCAGTTCTTC	CASSFPRDWRSNEQFF
TRBD1	TRBV6-4	TRBJ1-1	NA	TGTGCCAGCAGTAGGGACAGGGCCACTGAAGCTTTCTTT	CASSRDRATEAFF
NA	TRBV6-5	TRBJ1-5	NA	TGTGCCAGCAGCCTTGAGGGACACAATCAGCCCCAGCATTTT	CASSLEGHNQPQHF
TRBD1	TRBV14	TRBJ2-7	NA	TGTGCCAGCAGCCAGTACAGGGGTACCAACGAGCAGTACTTC	CASSQYRGTNEQYF
NA	TRBV12-5	TRBJ1-3	NA	TGTGCTAGTGGTTTGGGGGGTGACATCGTAAACACCATATATTTT	CASGLGGDIVNTIYF
NA	TRBV6-5	TRBJ1-2	NA	TGTGCCAGCAGTCAATCCGGGTCCTATGGCTACACCTTC	CASSQSGSYGYTF
TRBD1	TRBV24-1	TRBJ1-5	once	TGTGCCACCAGTGATTCTGAAGACAGGGGGCCACTCTACAATCAGCCCCAGCATTTT	CATSDSEDRGPLYNQPQHF
NA	TRBV30	TRBJ2-1	NA	TGTGCCTGGAGTAGTGGTGGGGTAAGAGGCAATGAGCAGTTCTTC	CAWSSGGVRGNEQFF
NA	TRBV5-6	TRBJ1-1	NA	TGTGCCAGCAGCTTCCGATGGAACACTGAAGCTTTCTTT	CASSFRWNTEAFF
NA	TRBV5-1	TRBJ2-3	NA	TGCGCCAGCAGCTTTATGGAGGGGTGGGGTACGCAGTATTTT	CASSFMEGWGTQYF
TRBD1	TRBV28	TRBJ2-1	NA	TGTGCCAGCAGTCCGTGGGACAGGGGGCAGAATGAGCAGTTCTTC	CASSPWDRGQNEQFF
NA	TRBV19	TRBJ2-6	few	TGTGCCAGTAGCCCTATAACCCGGGGCGCTGGGGCCAACGTCCTGACTTTC	CASSPITRGAGANVLTF
TRBD1	TRBV2	TRBJ2-3	once	TGTGCCAGCAGTGAACCGAAGGGGGACAGGGATACGCAGTATTTT	CASSEPKGDRDTQYF
TRBD1	TRBV3-1/TRBV3-2	TRBJ2-7	medium-sized	TGTGCCAGCAGCCAAGGATTCGGACAGGGAAGAGGCGAGCAGTACTTC	CASSQGFGQGRGEQYF